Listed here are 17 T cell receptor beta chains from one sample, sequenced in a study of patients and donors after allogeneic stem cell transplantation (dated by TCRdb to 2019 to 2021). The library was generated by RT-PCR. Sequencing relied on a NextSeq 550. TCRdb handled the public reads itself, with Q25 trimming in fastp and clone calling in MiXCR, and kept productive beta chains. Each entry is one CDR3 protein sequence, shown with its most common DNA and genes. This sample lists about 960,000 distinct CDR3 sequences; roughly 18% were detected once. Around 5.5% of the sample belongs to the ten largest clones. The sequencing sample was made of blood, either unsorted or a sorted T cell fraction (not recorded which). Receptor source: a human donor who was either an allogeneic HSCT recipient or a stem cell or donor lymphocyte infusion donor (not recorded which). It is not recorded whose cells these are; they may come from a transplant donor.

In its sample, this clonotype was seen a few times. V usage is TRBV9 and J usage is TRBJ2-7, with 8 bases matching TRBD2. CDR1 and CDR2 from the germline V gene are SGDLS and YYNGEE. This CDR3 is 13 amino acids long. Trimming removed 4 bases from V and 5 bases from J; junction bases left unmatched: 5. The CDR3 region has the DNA TGTGCCAGCAGCACCGGGGGGGCCGACGAGCAGTACTTC. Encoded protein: CASSTGGADEQYF.

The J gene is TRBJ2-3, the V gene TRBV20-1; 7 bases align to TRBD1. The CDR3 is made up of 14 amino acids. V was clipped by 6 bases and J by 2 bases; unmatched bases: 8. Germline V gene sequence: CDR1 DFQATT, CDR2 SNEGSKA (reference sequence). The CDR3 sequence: CSAPDRKVTDTQYF. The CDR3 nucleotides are TGCAGTGCCCCGGACAGGAAGGTCACAGATACGCAGTATTTT.

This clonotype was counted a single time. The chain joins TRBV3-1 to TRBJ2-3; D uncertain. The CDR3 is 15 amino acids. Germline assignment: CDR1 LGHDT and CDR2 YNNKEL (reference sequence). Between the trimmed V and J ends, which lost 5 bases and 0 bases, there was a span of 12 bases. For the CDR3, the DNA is TGTGCCAGCAGCTACGGACCCTTTAGCACAGATACGCAGTATTTT. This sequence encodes CASSYGPFSTDTQYF.

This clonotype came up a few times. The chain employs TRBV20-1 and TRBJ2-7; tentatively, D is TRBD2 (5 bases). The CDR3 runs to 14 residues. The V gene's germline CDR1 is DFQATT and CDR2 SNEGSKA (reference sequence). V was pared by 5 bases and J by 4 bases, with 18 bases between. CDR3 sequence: CSAPRPAGWYEQYF. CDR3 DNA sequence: TGCAGTGCTCCAAGACCGGCGGGTTGGTACGAGCAGTACTTC.

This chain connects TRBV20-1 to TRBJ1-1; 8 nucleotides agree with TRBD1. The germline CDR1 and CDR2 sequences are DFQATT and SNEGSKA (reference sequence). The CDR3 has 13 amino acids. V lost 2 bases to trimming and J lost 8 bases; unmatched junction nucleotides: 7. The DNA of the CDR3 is TGCAGTGCTAGACTGGACAGGGAGGCCGAAGCTTTCTTT. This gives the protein CSARLDREAEAFF.

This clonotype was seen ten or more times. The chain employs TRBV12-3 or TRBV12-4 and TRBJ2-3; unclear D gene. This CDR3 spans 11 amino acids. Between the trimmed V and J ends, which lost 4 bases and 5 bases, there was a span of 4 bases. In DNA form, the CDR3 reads TGTGCCAGCAGTTACGTAGATACGCAGTATTTT. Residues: CASSYVDTQYF.

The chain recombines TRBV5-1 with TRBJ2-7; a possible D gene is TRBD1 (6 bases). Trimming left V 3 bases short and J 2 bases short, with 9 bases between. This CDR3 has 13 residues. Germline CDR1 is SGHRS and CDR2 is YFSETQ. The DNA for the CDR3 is TGCGCCAGCAGCTGGGACACCACCTACGAGCAGTACTTC. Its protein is CASSWDTTYEQYF.

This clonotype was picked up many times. The CDR3 DNA reads as TGCAGCGCCCTGACAGGGGCCCCATCCTACGAGCAGTACTTC. It is translated as CSALTGAPSYEQYF. The gene calls are TRBV29-1 and TRBJ2-7; TRBD1 matches 8 bases. CDR1 is SQVTM, CDR2 ANQGSEA, per germline. The CDR3 is made up of 14 amino acids. V trimming: 7 bases; J trimming: 1 base; junction bases outside the gene matches: 9.

The CDR3 sequence: CAWTGGTDTQYF. The CDR3 DNA is TGTGCCTGGACAGGGGGCACAGATACGCAGTATTTT. The chain is built from TRBV30 and TRBJ2-3; D is perhaps TRBD1 (6 bases). The CDR3 covers 12 residues. Trimming took 4 bases from V and 1 from J, leaving 6 bases between them. The germline V gene encodes CDR1 GTSNPN and CDR2 SVGIG (reference sequence).

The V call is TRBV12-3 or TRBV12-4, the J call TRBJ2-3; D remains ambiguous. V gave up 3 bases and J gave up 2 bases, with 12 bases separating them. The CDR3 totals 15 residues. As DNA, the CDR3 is TGTGCCAGCAGTTTGGGTAGGACCACCACAGATACGCAGTATTTT. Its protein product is CASSLGRTTTDTQYF.

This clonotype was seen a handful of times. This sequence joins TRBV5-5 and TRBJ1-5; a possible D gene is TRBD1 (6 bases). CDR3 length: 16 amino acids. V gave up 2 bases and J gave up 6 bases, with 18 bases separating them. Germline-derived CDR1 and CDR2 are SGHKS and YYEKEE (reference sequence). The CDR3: CASSFLPGGEFQPQHF. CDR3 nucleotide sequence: TGTGCCAGCAGCTTTCTGCCGGGGGGCGAATTTCAGCCCCAGCATTTT.

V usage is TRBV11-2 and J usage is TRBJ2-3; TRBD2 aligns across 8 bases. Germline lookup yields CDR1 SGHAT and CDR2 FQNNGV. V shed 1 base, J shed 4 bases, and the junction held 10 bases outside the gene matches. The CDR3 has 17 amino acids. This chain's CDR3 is CASSLGLRTSLADTQYF. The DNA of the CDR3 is TGTGCCAGCAGCTTAGGTCTTCGGACTAGCCTCGCAGATACGCAGTATTTT.

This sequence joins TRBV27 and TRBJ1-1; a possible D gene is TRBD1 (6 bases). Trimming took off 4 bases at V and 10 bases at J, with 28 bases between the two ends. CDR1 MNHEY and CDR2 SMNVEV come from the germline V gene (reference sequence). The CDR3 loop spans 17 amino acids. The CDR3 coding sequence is TGTGCCAGCAGTTCCCTGAGGGGGTCCGGACGCGTATCCGGAGCTTTCTTT. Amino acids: CASSSLRGSGRVSGAFF.

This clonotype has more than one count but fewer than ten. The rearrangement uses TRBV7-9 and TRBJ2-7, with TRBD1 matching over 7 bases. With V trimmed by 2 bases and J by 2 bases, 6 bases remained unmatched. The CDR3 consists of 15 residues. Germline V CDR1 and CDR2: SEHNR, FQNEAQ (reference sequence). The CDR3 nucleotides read TGTGCCAGCAGCTTACACCGGGACAGAACCTACGAGCAGTACTTC. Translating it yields CASSLHRDRTYEQYF.

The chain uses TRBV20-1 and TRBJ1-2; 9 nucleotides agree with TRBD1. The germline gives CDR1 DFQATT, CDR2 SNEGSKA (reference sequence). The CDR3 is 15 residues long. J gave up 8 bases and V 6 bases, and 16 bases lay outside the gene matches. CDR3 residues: CSAKEDNRGTGGYTF. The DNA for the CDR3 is TGCAGTGCCAAAGAGGACAACAGGGGGACAGGGGGCTACACCTTC.

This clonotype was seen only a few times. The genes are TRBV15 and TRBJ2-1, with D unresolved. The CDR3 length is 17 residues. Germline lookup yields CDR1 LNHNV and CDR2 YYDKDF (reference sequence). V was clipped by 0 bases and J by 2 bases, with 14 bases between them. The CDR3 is CATSRDRAPNAYNEQFF. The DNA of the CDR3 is TGTGCCACCAGCAGAGATCGGGCCCCAAATGCCTACAATGAGCAGTTCTTC.

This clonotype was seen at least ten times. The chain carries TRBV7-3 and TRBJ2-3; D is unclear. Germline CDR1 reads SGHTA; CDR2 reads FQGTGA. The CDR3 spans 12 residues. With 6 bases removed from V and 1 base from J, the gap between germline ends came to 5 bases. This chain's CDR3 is CASSKGTDTQYF. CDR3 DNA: TGTGCCAGCAGTAAAGGCACAGATACGCAGTATTTT.